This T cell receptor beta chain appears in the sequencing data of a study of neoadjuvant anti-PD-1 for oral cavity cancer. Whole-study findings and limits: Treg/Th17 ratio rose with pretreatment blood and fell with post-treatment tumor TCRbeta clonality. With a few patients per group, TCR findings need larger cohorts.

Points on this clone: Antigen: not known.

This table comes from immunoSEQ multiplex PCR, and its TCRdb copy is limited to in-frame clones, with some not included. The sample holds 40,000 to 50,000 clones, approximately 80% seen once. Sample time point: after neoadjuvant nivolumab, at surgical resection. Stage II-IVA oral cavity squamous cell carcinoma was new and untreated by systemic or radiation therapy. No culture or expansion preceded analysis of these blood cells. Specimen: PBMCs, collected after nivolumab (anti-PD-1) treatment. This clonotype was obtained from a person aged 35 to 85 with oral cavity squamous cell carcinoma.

The CDR3 DNA sequence: TGTGCCAGCAGCGGACAGGGTTGGTACGAGCAGTTCTTC. Translation gives CASSGQGWYEQFF. The genes are TRBV2 and TRBJ2-1, with 8 nucleotides matching TRBD1. The CDR3 spans 13 residues. Germline V gives CDR1 SNHLY, CDR2 FYNNEI. The trim removed 6 bases at V and 10 bases at J, leaving 8 bases unmatched.